Sequencing of this TCR beta chain was carried out in a study of cytomegalovirus exposure and HLA in healthy donors. Primers included in the PCR were 60 Vbeta and 13 Jbeta primers. Libraries were prepared by immunoSEQ multiplex PCR; TCRdb keeps only in-frame clonotypes and omits some of them. The repertoire holds roughly 130,000 clones, around 84% seen once, with approximately 3% in the top ten. The CDR3 has 16 residues. Germline V gene data show CDR1 as SGHTA and CDR2 as FQGNSA. Worth noting for this clone: Its antigen is currently unknown. One junction end disagrees with the germline gene, perhaps due to a read error.

Study results and limitations: Sequencing probably produced one cluster of sequence variants that were highly shared. Most CMV-associated TCR beta chains appeared HLA-restricted in a later analysis. The study labeled approximately 150 TCR beta chains cytomegalovirus-associated.

Sequencing was carried out using PBMCs. The sequence derives from a woman aged 18 to 35 in good health and CMV-seropositive. The gene calls are TRBV7-2 and TRBJ2-2; 10 nucleotides match TRBD1. The CDR3 reads CASSASGTGVDGGLFF. The CDR3 DNA follows: TGTGCCAGCAGCGCATCCGGGACAGGGGTTGACGGGGGGCTGTTTTTT.